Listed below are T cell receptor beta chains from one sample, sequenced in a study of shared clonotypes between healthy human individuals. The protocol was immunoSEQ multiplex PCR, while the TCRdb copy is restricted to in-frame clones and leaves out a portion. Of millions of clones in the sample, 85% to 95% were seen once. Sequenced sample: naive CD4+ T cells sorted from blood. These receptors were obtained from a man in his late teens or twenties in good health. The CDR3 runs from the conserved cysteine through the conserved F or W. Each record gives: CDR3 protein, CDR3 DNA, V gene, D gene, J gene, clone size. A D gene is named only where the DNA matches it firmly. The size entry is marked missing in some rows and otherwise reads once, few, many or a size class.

cdr3_aa: CASSFSGTNTGELFF; cdr3_nt: TGCGCCAGCAGCTTCTCCGGGACTAACACCGGGGAGCTGTTTTTT; v_call: TRBV5-1; d_call: -; j_call: TRBJ2-2; clone_size: -
cdr3_aa: CASSLAGDFYEQYF; cdr3_nt: TGCGCCAGCAGCTTGGCAGGGGACTTCTACGAGCAGTACTTC; v_call: TRBV5-1; d_call: -; j_call: TRBJ2-7; clone_size: -
cdr3_aa: CASSEAPRGRIQETQYF; cdr3_nt: TGTGCCAGCAGTGAAGCTCCCCGGGGGCGAATACAAGAGACCCAGTACTTC; v_call: TRBV6-1; d_call: -; j_call: TRBJ2-5; clone_size: -
cdr3_aa: CASSGPAGQGSQPQHF; cdr3_nt: TGTGCCAGCAGTGGTCCGGCGGGACAGGGTTCGCAGCCCCAGCATTTT; v_call: TRBV28; d_call: TRBD1; j_call: TRBJ1-5; clone_size: -
cdr3_aa: CASTGQGNSNQPQHF; cdr3_nt: TGTGCCAGCACGGGGCAGGGAAATAGCAATCAGCCCCAGCATTTT; v_call: TRBV2; d_call: -; j_call: TRBJ1-5; clone_size: -
cdr3_aa: CASSLMAAISNIQYF; cdr3_nt: TGTGCCAGCAGCTTAATGGCAGCGATTTCGAACATTCAGTACTTC; v_call: TRBV7-2; d_call: -; j_call: TRBJ2-4; clone_size: -
cdr3_aa: CASSAGLAGGRYTQYF; cdr3_nt: TGTGCCAGTAGTGCGGGACTAGCGGGGGGGAGGTATACGCAGTATTTT; v_call: TRBV19; d_call: TRBD2; j_call: TRBJ2-3; clone_size: -
cdr3_aa: CASSQVGLGQETQYF; cdr3_nt: TGCGCCAGCAGCCAAGTTGGACTAGGCCAAGAGACCCAGTACTTC; v_call: TRBV4-1; d_call: TRBD2; j_call: TRBJ2-5; clone_size: -
cdr3_aa: CASSLESRGGEAFF; cdr3_nt: TGTGCCAGCAGCTTGGAATCCAGGGGAGGGGAGGCTTTCTTT; v_call: TRBV5-4; d_call: -; j_call: TRBJ1-1; clone_size: -
cdr3_aa: CASSPGTGGGRSNQPQHF; cdr3_nt: TGTGCCAGCTCACCAGGGACAGGAGGGGGTAGGTCCAATCAGCCCCAGCATTTT; v_call: TRBV18; d_call: TRBD1; j_call: TRBJ1-5; clone_size: -
cdr3_aa: CASSPPATTYEQYF; cdr3_nt: TGTGCCAGCTCACCTCCAGCAACTACCTACGAGCAGTACTTC; v_call: TRBV18; d_call: -; j_call: TRBJ2-7; clone_size: -
cdr3_aa: CASSQDLGEAFF; cdr3_nt: TGCGCCAGCAGCCAAGATCTGGGTGAAGCTTTCTTT; v_call: TRBV4-1; d_call: -; j_call: TRBJ1-1; clone_size: -
cdr3_aa: CASSFILGSNEQFF; cdr3_nt: TGTGCCAGCAGCTTTATACTAGGGTCCAATGAGCAGTTCTTC; v_call: TRBV11-2; d_call: -; j_call: TRBJ2-1; clone_size: -
cdr3_aa: CASSQTENSNQPQHF; cdr3_nt: TGCGCCAGCAGCCAAACAGAAAATAGCAATCAGCCCCAGCATTTT; v_call: TRBV4-1; d_call: -; j_call: TRBJ1-5; clone_size: -
cdr3_aa: CASNGGNYNEQFF; cdr3_nt: TGTGCCAGTAATGGGGGCAACTACAATGAGCAGTTCTTC; v_call: TRBV28; d_call: -; j_call: TRBJ2-1; clone_size: -
cdr3_aa: CASSPPDGYGYTF; cdr3_nt: TGTGCCAGCAGCCCCCCCGATGGTTATGGCTACACCTTC; v_call: TRBV7-2; d_call: -; j_call: TRBJ1-2; clone_size: -
cdr3_aa: CASSYSKAASYEQYF; cdr3_nt: TGTGCCAGCAGTTACTCGAAGGCGGCCTCCTACGAGCAGTACTTC; v_call: TRBV6-7; d_call: -; j_call: TRBJ2-7; clone_size: -
cdr3_aa: CAWSLGQPLGEQYF; cdr3_nt: TGTGCCTGGAGTTTGGGACAGCCCCTTGGCGAGCAGTACTTC; v_call: TRBV30; d_call: TRBD1; j_call: TRBJ2-7; clone_size: few
cdr3_aa: CACGQGDNNYGYTF; cdr3_nt: TGTGCCTGCGGACAGGGGGATAATAACTATGGCTACACCTTC; v_call: TRBV30; d_call: TRBD1; j_call: TRBJ1-2; clone_size: -
cdr3_aa: CASTLPAQETQYF; cdr3_nt: TGTGCCAGCACCTTACCGGCCCAAGAGACCCAGTACTTC; v_call: TRBV7-2; d_call: -; j_call: TRBJ2-5; clone_size: -
cdr3_aa: CASSHTSGSTDTQYF; cdr3_nt: TGTGCCAGCAGCCATACTAGCGGGAGCACAGATACGCAGTATTTT; v_call: TRBV9; d_call: TRBD2; j_call: TRBJ2-3; clone_size: -
cdr3_aa: CASSEYKGNTDTQYF; cdr3_nt: TGTGCCAGCAGTGAATATAAAGGGAACACAGATACGCAGTATTTT; v_call: TRBV25-1; d_call: -; j_call: TRBJ2-3; clone_size: once
cdr3_aa: CASRAGGGTGELFF; cdr3_nt: TGTGCCAGCAGGGCGGGAGGGGGCACCGGGGAGCTGTTTTTT; v_call: TRBV28; d_call: TRBD2; j_call: TRBJ2-2; clone_size: -
cdr3_aa: CASSGGEKLFF; cdr3_nt: TGTGCCAGCAGTGGGGGAGAAAAACTGTTTTTT; v_call: TRBV25-1; d_call: -; j_call: TRBJ1-4; clone_size: -
cdr3_aa: CAISEFSSYNSPLHF; cdr3_nt: TGTGCCATCAGTGAGTTTAGCTCCTATAATTCACCCCTCCACTTT; v_call: TRBV10-3; d_call: -; j_call: TRBJ1-6; clone_size: -
cdr3_aa: CASSLVGRSDYGYTF; cdr3_nt: TGTGCCAGCAGCTTAGTAGGGCGGTCGGACTATGGCTACACCTTC; v_call: TRBV7-2; d_call: -; j_call: TRBJ1-2; clone_size: -
cdr3_aa: CASRSGTGGGQPQHF; cdr3_nt: TGTGCCAGCAGATCCGGGACAGGGGGCGGCCAGCCCCAGCATTTT; v_call: TRBV27; d_call: TRBD1; j_call: TRBJ1-5; clone_size: -
cdr3_aa: CASRVQETQYF; cdr3_nt: TGTGCCAGCAGGGTTCAAGAGACCCAGTACTTC; v_call: TRBV2; d_call: -; j_call: TRBJ2-5; clone_size: -
cdr3_aa: CASSGTGGNQPQHF; cdr3_nt: TGTGCCAGTAGTGGTACAGGGGGAAATCAGCCCCAGCATTTT; v_call: TRBV19; d_call: TRBD1; j_call: TRBJ1-5; clone_size: -
cdr3_aa: CASSLDRERTDTQYF; cdr3_nt: TGTGCCAGCAGCCTTGACAGGGAGCGCACAGATACGCAGTATTTT; v_call: TRBV5-4; d_call: TRBD1; j_call: TRBJ2-3; clone_size: -
cdr3_aa: CASSYSDSTVGNTIYF; cdr3_nt: TGTGCCAGCAGTTACTCAGACAGTACAGTTGGAAACACCATATATTTT; v_call: TRBV6-5; d_call: -; j_call: TRBJ1-3; clone_size: -
cdr3_aa: CASSRDTSSGNTIYF; cdr3_nt: TGTGCCAGCAGTCGGGACACCAGCTCTGGAAACACCATATATTTT; v_call: TRBV6-5; d_call: -; j_call: TRBJ1-3; clone_size: once
cdr3_aa: CASSIAGRNSPLHF; cdr3_nt: TGTGCCAGTAGTATTGCCGGACGGAATTCACCCCTCCACTTT; v_call: TRBV19; d_call: -; j_call: TRBJ1-6; clone_size: -
cdr3_aa: CASSDNTEAFF; cdr3_nt: TGTGCCAGCAGCGACAACACTGAAGCTTTCTTT; v_call: TRBV21-1; d_call: -; j_call: TRBJ1-1; clone_size: -
cdr3_aa: CASSISGTPFGEQFF; cdr3_nt: TGTGCCAGCAGCATTAGCGGGACCCCTTTTGGTGAGCAGTTCTTC; v_call: TRBV9; d_call: TRBD2; j_call: TRBJ2-1; clone_size: -
cdr3_aa: CASSQVALLNQPQHF; cdr3_nt: TGTGCCAGCAGCCAGGTGGCCCTACTCAATCAGCCCCAGCATTTT; v_call: TRBV7-2; d_call: -; j_call: TRBJ1-5; clone_size: once
cdr3_aa: CASRLGTNRGPKYNSPLHF; cdr3_nt: TGTGCAAGTCGCTTAGGAACTAACAGGGGCCCGAAGTATAATTCACCCCTCCACTTT; v_call: TRBV12-2; d_call: -; j_call: TRBJ1-6; clone_size: -
cdr3_aa: CASGAGTFSSKQFF; cdr3_nt: TGTGCCAGCGGGGCGGGTACTTTCTCCAGTAAGCAGTTCTTC; v_call: TRBV9; d_call: -; j_call: TRBJ2-1; clone_size: -
cdr3_aa: CATSRLQGNTEAFF; cdr3_nt: TGTGCCACCAGCAGACTTCAGGGGAACACTGAAGCTTTCTTT; v_call: TRBV15; d_call: -; j_call: TRBJ1-1; clone_size: once
cdr3_aa: CASSLGDNAQETQYF; cdr3_nt: TGTGCCAGCAGCTTGGGTGACAACGCTCAAGAGACCCAGTACTTC; v_call: TRBV5-4; d_call: -; j_call: TRBJ2-5; clone_size: -
cdr3_aa: CASSSGTLSNEKLFF; cdr3_nt: TGCGCCAGCAGCTCCGGGACATTATCGAATGAAAAACTGTTTTTT; v_call: TRBV5-1; d_call: -; j_call: TRBJ1-4; clone_size: -
cdr3_aa: CASGYSLSGNTIYF; cdr3_nt: TGTGCCAGTGGGTACAGCTTATCTGGAAACACCATATATTTT; v_call: TRBV6-5; d_call: -; j_call: TRBJ1-3; clone_size: -
cdr3_aa: CASSYGRKNTEAFF; cdr3_nt: TGTGCCAGCAGTTACGGACGGAAGAACACTGAAGCTTTCTTT; v_call: TRBV6-6; d_call: -; j_call: TRBJ1-1; clone_size: -
cdr3_aa: CASSLEGAAKNIQYF; cdr3_nt: TGCGCCAGCAGCTTGGAGGGCGCAGCCAAAAACATTCAGTACTTC; v_call: TRBV5-1; d_call: -; j_call: TRBJ2-4; clone_size: -
cdr3_aa: CASRPTGDIQYF; cdr3_nt: TGTGCCAGCAGGCCGACCGGAGACATTCAGTACTTC; v_call: TRBV2; d_call: -; j_call: TRBJ2-4; clone_size: once
cdr3_aa: CATRNEQFF; cdr3_nt: TGTGCCACCAGGAATGAGCAGTTCTTC; v_call: TRBV19; d_call: -; j_call: TRBJ2-1; clone_size: -
cdr3_aa: CASSAGTGSNQPQHF; cdr3_nt: TGTGCCAGCAGTGCGGGGACAGGGTCGAATCAGCCCCAGCATTTT; v_call: TRBV6-1; d_call: TRBD1; j_call: TRBJ1-5; clone_size: -
cdr3_aa: CASRTSGIRADTQYF; cdr3_nt: TGTGCCAGCAGGACTAGCGGGATAAGGGCAGATACGCAGTATTTT; v_call: TRBV2; d_call: TRBD2; j_call: TRBJ2-3; clone_size: few
cdr3_aa: CASSQEGLGPYNEQFF; cdr3_nt: TGCGCCAGCAGCCAAGAGGGGTTGGGACCCTACAATGAGCAGTTCTTC; v_call: TRBV4-3; d_call: -; j_call: TRBJ2-1; clone_size: -
cdr3_aa: CASSFKGAGGNQPQHF; cdr3_nt: TGTGCCAGCAGTTTTAAGGGGGCCGGGGGTAATCAGCCCCAGCATTTT; v_call: TRBV28; d_call: TRBD1; j_call: TRBJ1-5; clone_size: -
cdr3_aa: CASTPEVKSYGYTF; cdr3_nt: TGTGCCAGCACCCCAGAGGTGAAGTCATATGGCTACACCTTC; v_call: TRBV9; d_call: -; j_call: TRBJ1-2; clone_size: -
cdr3_aa: CASSPQTSGGASYNEQFF; cdr3_nt: TGTGCCAGCAGCCCACAGACTAGCGGGGGGGCAAGCTACAATGAGCAGTTCTTC; v_call: TRBV7-3; d_call: TRBD2; j_call: TRBJ2-1; clone_size: -
cdr3_aa: CASSPPGLAVVNIQYF; cdr3_nt: TGTGCCAGCTCACCACCGGGACTAGCGGTGGTGAACATTCAGTACTTC; v_call: TRBV18; d_call: TRBD2; j_call: TRBJ2-4; clone_size: -
cdr3_aa: CASSLDPGRKEQYF; cdr3_nt: TGCGCCAGCAGCTTGGACCCGGGACGAAAAGAGCAGTACTTC; v_call: TRBV5-1; d_call: -; j_call: TRBJ2-7; clone_size: -
cdr3_aa: CASSPRTVTDTQYF; cdr3_nt: TGTGCCAGCAGCCCCCGGACAGTCACAGATACGCAGTATTTT; v_call: TRBV7-2; d_call: -; j_call: TRBJ2-3; clone_size: -
cdr3_aa: CASSEGLVGGGETQYF; cdr3_nt: TGTGCCAGCAGTGAAGGTCTAGTTGGGGGCGGGGAGACCCAGTACTTC; v_call: TRBV25-1; d_call: -; j_call: TRBJ2-5; clone_size: once
cdr3_aa: CASSFLVGGSVTGELFF; cdr3_nt: TGTGCCAGCAGCTTTTTAGTCGGGGGATCCGTCACCGGGGAGCTGTTTTTT; v_call: TRBV7-3; d_call: -; j_call: TRBJ2-2; clone_size: -